The 23 T cell receptor beta chains below come from one sample, sequenced in a study of low-dose radiotherapy and immunotherapy resistance in tumors. Alpha and beta chains were covered, as first-strand cDNA relied on TRAV- and TRBV-specific primers. It was with a constant-region primer and a V-primer adapter that TCRs were amplified over roughly 19 PCR cycles. One entry per CDR3 protein results from TCRdb running MiXCR on the reads. The sample contains 12,000 to 15,000 distinct CDR3 sequences, under 80% of which appear only once. These receptors all come from a human donor with advanced metastatic prostate, ovarian, gallbladder or colorectal cancer (not recorded which). This table probably holds off-target reads from a library built for another chain.

This clonotype was counted only a few times. The chain links TRBV6-5 to TRBJ1-3, with D perhaps TRBD1 (5 bases). CDR1 and CDR2 (germline): MNHEY, SVGAGI. The CDR3 is 14 residues long. Trimming cost V 2 bases and J 2 bases, with 7 bases left between them. CDR3 sequence reads: CASSYRGPGNTIYF. The CDR3 DNA sequence: TGTGCCAGCAGTTACAGGGGCCCTGGAAACACCATATATTTT.

The chain links TRBV11-2 to TRBJ1-3; the D is unclear. The V and J ends lost 5 bases and 2 bases respectively, with 25 bases between them. The CDR3 totals 19 residues. The germline V gene has CDR1 SGHAT and CDR2 FQNNGV. The CDR3 spells CASSPLQLPITQTGNTIYF. In nucleotides, the CDR3 is TGTGCCAGCAGCCCACTCCAGTTACCGATTACCCAAACTGGAAACACCATATATTTT.

This chain joins TRBV19 and TRBJ1-5; D possibly corresponds to TRBD1 (5 bases). There are 15 residues in the CDR3. Trimming left V 3 bases short and J 7 bases short, with 16 bases between. Germline values: CDR1 LNHDA, CDR2 SQIVND (reference sequence). Here the CDR3 DNA reads TGTGCCAGTAGTATGATCGTCGGGGGAACGCAGCCCCAGCATTTT. It is translated as CASSMIVGGTQPQHF.

The chain is built from TRBV6-6 and TRBJ2-4; 8 bases agree with TRBD1. The ends lost 6 bases at V and 3 bases at J; junction bases unmatched: 13. The CDR3 runs 17 residues. CDR1 is MNHNY, CDR2 SVGAGI, per germline (reference sequence). This CDR3 is CASSTTDRDGDKNIQYF. CDR3 DNA sequence: TGTGCCAGCAGCACTACGGACAGGGACGGGGACAAAAACATTCAGTACTTC.

The rearrangement links TRBV2 to TRBJ2-2; possibly TRBD2 for D (6 bases). This CDR3 has 16 residues. CDR1 and CDR2 (germline): SNHLY, FYNNEI. The germline V and J ends were trimmed by 6 bases and 4 bases, with 18 bases remaining between them. CDR3 amino acids: CASSALRDSSTGELFF. The CDR3 DNA is TGTGCCAGCAGCGCCCTCCGGGACTCCTCCACCGGGGAGCTGTTTTTT.

The V call is TRBV4-3, the J call TRBJ2-7, with 7 bases fitting TRBD2. The V gene end was trimmed by 2 bases and the J gene end by 3 bases; junction bases not matched to a gene: 7. Germline CDR1 is LGHNA and CDR2 is YSLEER. The CDR3 contains 15 residues. The CDR3 is CASSQLGRGVYEQYF. The CDR3 nucleotides are TGCGCCAGCAGCCAACTTGGACGGGGGGTCTACGAGCAGTACTTC.

The V and J genes are TRBV12-3 or TRBV12-4 and TRBJ2-2; D perhaps matches TRBD2 (7 bases). The CDR3 length is 15 residues. V lost 7 bases to trimming and J lost 2 bases, with 14 bases between them. CDR3 protein: CASKLGGANTGELFF. In DNA, the CDR3 is TGTGCCAGCAAACTAGGGGGGGCAAACACCGGGGAGCTGTTTTTT.

The chain is built from TRBV23-1 and TRBJ1-5; no clear D gene. TRBV23-1 falls under the ORF class, with uncertain function. The CDR3 covers 14 residues. The V gene lost 10 bases and the J gene lost 4 bases, with 17 bases spanning the gap. CDR3 nucleotide sequence: TGCGCCATGCGGGGAGGCCACGATAATCAGCCCCAGCATTTT. Translating it yields CAMRGGHDNQPQHF.

The rearrangement joins TRBV12-3 or TRBV12-4 to TRBJ1-3; a weak D match, TRBD1 (6 bases). The CDR3 runs to 15 residues. V lost 5 bases to trimming and J lost 2 bases, with 13 bases between them. CDR3 sequence reads: CASSADSLTGNTIYF. The CDR3 nucleotides are TGTGCCAGCAGTGCGGACAGTCTAACTGGAAACACCATATATTTT.

The rearrangement joins TRBV11-2 to TRBJ2-7, with TRBD1 matching over 9 bases. Germline CDR1 reads SGHAT; CDR2 reads FQNNGV. The V and J ends lost 5 bases and 2 bases, in that order; junction bases with no gene match: 4. There are 14 residues in the CDR3. The CDR3 bases are TGTGCCAGCAGCCCGGGACAGGGCCCCTACGAGCAGTACTTC. Translation: CASSPGQGPYEQYF.

A few counts support this clonotype. This chain joins TRBV18 and TRBJ1-1, with 12 bases identical to TRBD1. After removal of 5 bases from V and 5 bases from J, the junction contained 6 bases not matched to a gene. Germline V gene sequence: CDR1 KGHSH, CDR2 LQKENI. The CDR3 is 15 amino acids. The CDR3 here is CASSSGQGATTEAFF. CDR3 bases: TGTGCCAGCTCATCGGGACAGGGGGCGACTACTGAAGCTTTCTTT.

The chain couples TRBV3-1 to TRBJ1-5; D gene uncertain. The CDR3 has 13 residues. Germline V CDR1 and CDR2: LGHDT, YNNKEL (reference sequence). V lost 4 bases, J lost 1 base, and 5 bases lay in between. The chain's CDR3 is CASSPRSNQPQHF. CDR3 bases: TGTGCCAGCAGCCCCCGGAGCAATCAGCCCCAGCATTTT.

The chain is built from TRBV19 and TRBJ1-5; a possible D gene is TRBD1 (6 bases). Germline CDR1 LNHDA, CDR2 SQIVND (reference sequence). This CDR3 is 16 amino acids long. The V end lost 5 bases, the J end lost 2 bases, and 16 bases lay between the germline ends. As DNA, the CDR3 is TGTGCCAGTAGTCTTACAGGGAGGTTCGGCAATCAGCCCCAGCATTTT. The encoded protein is CASSLTGRFGNQPQHF.

V usage is TRBV7-9 and J usage is TRBJ1-2, with D unresolved. The CDR3 is 12 residues long. Trimming stripped 4 bases from V and 3 bases from J, with 6 bases between. Germline assignment: CDR1 SEHNR and CDR2 FQNEAQ (reference sequence). CDR3 amino acids: CASSYEDYGYTF. The DNA for the CDR3 is TGTGCCAGCAGCTATGAGGACTATGGCTACACCTTC.

The V call is TRBV13, the J call TRBJ1-6, with D hard to call. CDR3 length equals 13 residues. Germline-derived CDR1 and CDR2 are PRHDT and FYEKMQ (reference sequence). Trimming left V 5 bases short and J 7 bases short, with 9 bases between. CDR3 in DNA: TGTGCCAGCAGCCTTGGGAGGAATTCACCCCTCCACTTT. This translates into CASSLGRNSPLHF.

This clonotype was seen just once. This rearrangement joins TRBV25-1 to TRBJ2-4; TRBD1 matches 9 bases. The ends lost 6 bases at V and 9 bases at J; junction bases unmatched: 6. The CDR3 is made up of 13 amino acids. CDR1 and CDR2 (germline): MGHDK, SYGVNS. CDR3 region: CASSDRGGGIQYF. The CDR3 region has the DNA TGTGCCAGCAGCGACAGGGGGGGTGGCATTCAGTACTTC.

The chain employs TRBV3-1 and TRBJ2-1; 10 bases map to TRBD1. Germline values: CDR1 LGHDT, CDR2 YNNKEL (reference sequence). The CDR3 extends over 15 amino acids. V was pared by 3 bases and J by 9 bases, with 8 bases of the junction left unmatched. The CDR3 bases are TGTGCCAGCAGCCACTTGCGGGACAGGGGAACTGAGCAGTTCTTC. Its translation: CASSHLRDRGTEQFF.

This clonotype was observed a few times. The chain links TRBV10-3 to TRBJ2-2; D uncertain. The germline V gene has CDR1 ENHRY and CDR2 SYGVKD. With 4 bases removed from V and 4 bases from J, the gap between germline ends came to 4 bases. The CDR3 is made up of 12 amino acids. CDR3 bases: TGTGCCATCAGTGGCGGCACCGGGGAGCTGTTTTTT. Residues: CAISGGTGELFF.

As for this clonotype: Germline and junction disagree at one end, which may indicate a read error. This chain links TRBV4-1 with TRBJ1-6, with a tentative D call TRBD1 (6 bases). There are 17 residues in the CDR3. CDR1 is MGHRA and CDR2 is YSYEKL in the germline V gene. The CDR3 DNA follows: TGTGCCAGCAGCCAAGTTACCGGACAGCTCTATAATTCACCCCTCCACTTT. Translated, it gives CASSQVTGQLYNSPLHF.

V gene TRBV2 combines with J gene TRBJ2-2; 10 bases line up with TRBD1. The germline V gene has CDR1 SNHLY and CDR2 FYNNEI. The CDR3 is 15 amino acids. Trimming at V came to 6 bases and at J to 4 bases, leaving 5 bases not matched to a gene. The CDR3 bases are TGTGCCAGCAGATTGGGGACAGGGGCCACCGGGGAGCTGTTTTTT. Encoded protein: CASRLGTGATGELFF.

This clonotype was observed a few times. The chain has TRBV28 and TRBJ1-1; D is unresolved. The CDR3 length is 11 residues. Germline CDR1 is MDHEN and CDR2 is SYDVKM. Trimming took 5 bases from V and 6 from J, leaving 7 bases between them. DNA for the CDR3: TGTGCCAGCAGTGACCGCGCTGAAGCTTTCTTT. Its translation is CASSDRAEAFF.

This clonotype was found a few times. V and J are TRBV10-3 and TRBJ1-2; 7 nucleotides align to TRBD1. The CDR3 covers 13 residues. CDR1 and CDR2 from the germline V gene are ENHRY and SYGVKD. V lost 4 bases and J lost 4; bases outside the gene matches: 3. CDR3 DNA: TGTGCCATCAGTGTGTCAGGGGGCTATGGCTACACCTTC. Protein product: CAISVSGGYGYTF.

This clonotype is judged large. The chain has TRBV6-5 and TRBJ1-2, with D uncertain. The CDR3 covers 14 residues. Trimming left V 2 bases short and J 4 bases short, with 11 bases between. CDR1 and CDR2 (germline): MNHEY, SVGAGI. CDR3 coding DNA: TGTGCCAGCAGTTACGGTCCGGATTTCTATGGCTACACCTTC. Its translation: CASSYGPDFYGYTF.